A single T cell receptor beta chain is shown here with its context. The repertoire was sequenced with immunoSEQ multiplex PCR; TCRdb's copy has only in-frame clones and lacks some. The sample has around 120,000 clones, about nine tenths seen once. These data belong to a study of T cell responses to AZD1222 COVID-19 vaccine. Germline assignment: CDR1 SGHDN and CDR2 FVKESK. The CDR3 is 14 residues long. The ends were cut back, 0 bases at V and 9 bases at J, with 12 bases in the middle. Here the sequenced sample was peripheral blood, taken on day 0 of AZD1222 vaccination. The chain combines TRBV14 with TRBJ1-5; D unclear. This TCR came from an adult in good health. CDR3 protein: CASSQDKGGGPQHF. The CDR3 nucleotides are TGTGCCAGCAGCCAAGATAAGGGAGGAGGGCCCCAGCATTTT.